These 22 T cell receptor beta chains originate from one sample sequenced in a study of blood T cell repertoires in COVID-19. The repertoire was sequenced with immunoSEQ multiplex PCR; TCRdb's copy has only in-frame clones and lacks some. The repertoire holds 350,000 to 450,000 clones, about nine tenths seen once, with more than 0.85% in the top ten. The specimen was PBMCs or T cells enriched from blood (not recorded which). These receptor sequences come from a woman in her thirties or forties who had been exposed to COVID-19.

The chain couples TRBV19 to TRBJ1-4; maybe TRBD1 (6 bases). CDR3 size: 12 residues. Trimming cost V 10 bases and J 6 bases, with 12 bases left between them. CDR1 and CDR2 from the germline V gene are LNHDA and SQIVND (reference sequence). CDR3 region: CATQGRDEKLFF. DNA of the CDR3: TGTGCCACTCAGGGGAGGGATGAAAAACTGTTTTTT.

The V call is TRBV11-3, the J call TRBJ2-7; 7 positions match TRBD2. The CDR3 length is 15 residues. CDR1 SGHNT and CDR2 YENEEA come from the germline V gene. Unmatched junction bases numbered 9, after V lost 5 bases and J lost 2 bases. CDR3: CASSPGGKGTYEQYF. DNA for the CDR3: TGTGCCAGCAGCCCCGGGGGGAAGGGCACCTACGAGCAGTACTTC.

The CDR3 loop reads CSVGEQSAAEQYF. The CDR3 DNA sequence: TGCAGCGTTGGTGAACAGTCAGCCGCCGAGCAGTACTTC. The chain couples TRBV29-1 to TRBJ2-7; D gene ambiguous. The V end lost 4 bases, the J end lost 6 bases, and 16 bases lay between the germline ends. Per the germline V gene, CDR1 is SQVTM and CDR2 is ANQGSEA. This CDR3 contains 13 residues.

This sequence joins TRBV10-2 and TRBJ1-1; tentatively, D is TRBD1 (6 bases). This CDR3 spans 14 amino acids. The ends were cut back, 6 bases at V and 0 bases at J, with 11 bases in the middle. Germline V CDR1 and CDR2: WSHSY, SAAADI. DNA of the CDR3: TGCGCCAGCAGGGACAGTTATATGAACACTGAAGCTTTCTTT. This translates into CASRDSYMNTEAFF.

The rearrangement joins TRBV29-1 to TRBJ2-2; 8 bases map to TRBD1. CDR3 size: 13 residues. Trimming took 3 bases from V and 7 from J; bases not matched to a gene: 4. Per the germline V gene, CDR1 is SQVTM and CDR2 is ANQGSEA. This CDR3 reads CSVDRGQGGELFF. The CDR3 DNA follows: TGCAGCGTTGACAGGGGGCAAGGCGGGGAGCTGTTTTTT.

CDR3 loop: CASSQAGGAGNTIYF. The CDR3 DNA reads as TGTGCCAGCAGCCAAGCTGGGGGCGCGGGAAACACCATATATTTT. V and J are TRBV4-2 and TRBJ1-3; possibly TRBD1 for D (6 bases). V lost 1 base, J lost 4 bases, and 11 bases lay in between. The CDR3 extends over 15 amino acids. Germline V gives CDR1 LGHNA, CDR2 YNFKEQ.

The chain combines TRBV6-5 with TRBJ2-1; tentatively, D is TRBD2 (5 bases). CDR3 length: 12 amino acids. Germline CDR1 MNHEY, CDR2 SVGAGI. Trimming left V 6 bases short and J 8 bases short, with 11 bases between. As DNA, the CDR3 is TGTGCCAGCAGCCCCAGGAGGTATGAGCAGTTCTTC. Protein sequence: CASSPRRYEQFF.

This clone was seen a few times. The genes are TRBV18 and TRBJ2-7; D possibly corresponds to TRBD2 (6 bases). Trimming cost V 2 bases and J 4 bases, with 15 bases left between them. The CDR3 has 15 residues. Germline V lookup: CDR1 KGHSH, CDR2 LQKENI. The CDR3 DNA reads TGTGCCAGCTCACCAACCGCGGGACGGTCTTACGAGCAGTACTTC. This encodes CASSPTAGRSYEQYF.

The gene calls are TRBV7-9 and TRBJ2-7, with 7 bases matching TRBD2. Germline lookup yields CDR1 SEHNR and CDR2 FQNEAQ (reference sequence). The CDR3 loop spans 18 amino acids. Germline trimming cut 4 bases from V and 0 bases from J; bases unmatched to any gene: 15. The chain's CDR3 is CASSSSLVLAESSYEQYF. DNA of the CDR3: TGTGCCAGCAGCTCAAGTCTCGTCCTAGCGGAGAGCTCCTACGAGCAGTACTTC. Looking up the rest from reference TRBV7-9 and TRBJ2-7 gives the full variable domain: DTGVSQNPRHKITKRGQNVTFRCDPISEHNRLYWYRQTLGQGPEFLTYFQNEAQLEKSRLLSDRFSAERPKGSFSTLEIQRTEQGDSAMYLCASSSSLVLAESSYEQYFGPGTRLTVT.

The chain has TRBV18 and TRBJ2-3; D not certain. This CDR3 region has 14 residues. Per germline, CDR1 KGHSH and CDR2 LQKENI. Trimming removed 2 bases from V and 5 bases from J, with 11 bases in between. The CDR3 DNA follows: TGTGCCAGCTCACCAGCAAGTTCCGGAGATACGCAGTATTTT. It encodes CASSPASSGDTQYF.

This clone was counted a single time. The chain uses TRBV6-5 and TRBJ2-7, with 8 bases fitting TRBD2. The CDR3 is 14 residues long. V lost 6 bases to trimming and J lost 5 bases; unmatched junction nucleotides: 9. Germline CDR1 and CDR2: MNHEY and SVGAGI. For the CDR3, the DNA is TGTGCCAGCAGGGACAGCGGGAGAGGCAACGAGCAGTACTTC. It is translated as CASRDSGRGNEQYF.

DNA for the CDR3: TGTGCCAGCAGAATCACCGGGACAGGGATACAGCCCCAGCATTTT. It is translated as CASRITGTGIQPQHF. This rearrangement joins TRBV7-2 to TRBJ1-5; 9 bases agree with TRBD1. Germline V gives CDR1 SGHTA, CDR2 FQGNSA. With 6 bases clipped from V and 7 bases from J, the junction kept 10 bases outside the gene matches. The length of the CDR3 is 15 residues.

The CDR3 region is CASRGQGFSEAFF. CDR3 in DNA: TGTGCCAGTAGGGGACAGGGATTCTCTGAAGCTTTCTTT. The J gene is TRBJ1-1, the V gene TRBV19; 9 nucleotides match TRBD1. J was trimmed by 6 bases and V by 6 bases; bases with no gene match: 5. Germline CDR1 is LNHDA and CDR2 is SQIVND (reference sequence). This CDR3 spans 13 amino acids.

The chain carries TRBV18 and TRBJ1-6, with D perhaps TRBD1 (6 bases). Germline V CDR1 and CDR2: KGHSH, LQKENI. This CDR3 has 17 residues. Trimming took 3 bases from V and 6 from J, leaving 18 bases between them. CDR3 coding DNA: TGTGCCAGCTCACCTACGAACAGGGAACTTATTAATTCACCCCTCCACTTT. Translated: CASSPTNRELINSPLHF. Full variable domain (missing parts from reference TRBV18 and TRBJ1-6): NAGVMQNPRHLVRRRGQEARLRCSPMKGHSHVYWYRQLPEEGLKFMVYLQKENIIDESGMPKERFSAEFPKEGPSILRIQQVVRGDSAAYFCASSPTNRELINSPLHFGNGTRLTVT.

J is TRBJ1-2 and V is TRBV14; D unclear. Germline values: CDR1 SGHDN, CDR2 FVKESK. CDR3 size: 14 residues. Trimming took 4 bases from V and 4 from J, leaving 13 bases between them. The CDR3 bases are TGTGCCAGCAGCCCCCTAACGGAGATCTATGGCTACACCTTC. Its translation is CASSPLTEIYGYTF.

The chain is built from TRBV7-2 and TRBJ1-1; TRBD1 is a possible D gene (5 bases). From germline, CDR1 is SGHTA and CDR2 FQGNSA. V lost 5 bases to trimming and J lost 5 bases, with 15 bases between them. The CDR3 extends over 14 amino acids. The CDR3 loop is CASSPRQGGTEAFF. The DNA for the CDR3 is TGTGCCAGCAGCCCCCGCCAGGGTGGAACTGAAGCTTTCTTT. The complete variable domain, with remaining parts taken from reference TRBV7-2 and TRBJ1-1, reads GAGVSQSPSNKVTEKGKDVELRCDPISGHTALYWYRQSLGQGLEFLIYFQGNSAPDKSGLPSDRFSAERTGGSVSTLTIQRTQQEDSAVYLCASSPRQGGTEAFFGQGTRLTVV.

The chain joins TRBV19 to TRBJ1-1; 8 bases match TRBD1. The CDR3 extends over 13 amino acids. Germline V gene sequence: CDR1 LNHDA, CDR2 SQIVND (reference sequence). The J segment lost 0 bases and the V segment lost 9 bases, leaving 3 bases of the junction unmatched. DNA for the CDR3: TGTGCCAGCAAGGACAGGGTGAACACTGAAGCTTTCTTT. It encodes CASKDRVNTEAFF.

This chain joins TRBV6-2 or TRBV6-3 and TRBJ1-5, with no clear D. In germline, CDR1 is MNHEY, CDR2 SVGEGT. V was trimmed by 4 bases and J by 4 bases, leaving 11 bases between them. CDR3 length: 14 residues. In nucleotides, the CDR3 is TGTGCCAGCAGTTCGTTCAGCGGAAATCAGCCCCAGCATTTT. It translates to CASSSFSGNQPQHF.

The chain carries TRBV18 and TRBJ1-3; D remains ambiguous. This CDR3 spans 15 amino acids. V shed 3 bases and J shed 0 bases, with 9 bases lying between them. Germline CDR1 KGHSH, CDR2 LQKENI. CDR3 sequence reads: CASSPSDTSGNTIYF. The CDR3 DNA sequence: TGTGCCAGCTCACCCTCCGACACCTCTGGAAACACCATATATTTT.

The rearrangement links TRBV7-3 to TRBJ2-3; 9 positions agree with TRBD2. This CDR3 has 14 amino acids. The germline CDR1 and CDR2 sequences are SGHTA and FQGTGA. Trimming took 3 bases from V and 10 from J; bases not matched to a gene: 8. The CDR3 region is CASSLTSGQKAQYF. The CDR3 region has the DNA TGTGCCAGCAGCTTGACTAGCGGACAGAAAGCGCAGTATTTT.

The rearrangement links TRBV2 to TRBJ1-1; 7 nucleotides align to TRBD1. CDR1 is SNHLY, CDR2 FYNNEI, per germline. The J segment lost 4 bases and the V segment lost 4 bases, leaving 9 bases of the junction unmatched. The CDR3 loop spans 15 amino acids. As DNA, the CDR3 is TGTGCCAGCAGTGCGCACAGGGGCCCCGGCACTGAAGCTTTCTTT. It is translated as CASSAHRGPGTEAFF.

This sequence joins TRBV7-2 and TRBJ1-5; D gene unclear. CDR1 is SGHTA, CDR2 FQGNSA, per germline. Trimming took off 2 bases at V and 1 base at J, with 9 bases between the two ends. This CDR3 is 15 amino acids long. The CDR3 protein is CASSLMALSNQPQHF. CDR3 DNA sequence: TGTGCCAGCAGCTTAATGGCCCTGAGCAATCAGCCCCAGCATTTT.